The sequence of this TCR beta chain was determined in a study of cytomegalovirus exposure and HLA in healthy donors. With V trimmed by 3 bases and J by 7 bases, 5 bases remained unmatched. The CDR3 spans 15 residues. The germline V gene encodes CDR1 SGHRS and CDR2 YFSETQ. In the PCR, 60 Vbeta and 13 Jbeta primers were used. The protocol was immunoSEQ multiplex PCR, while the TCRdb copy is restricted to in-frame clones and leaves out a portion. The table has 150,000 to 200,000 clones, about 70% seen once. This chain links TRBV5-1 with TRBJ1-4; TRBD1 aligns across 11 bases. The receptor was isolated from a woman aged 18-30 years in good health and CMV-seropositive. The sequenced material came from PBMCs. The CDR3 sequence is CASSWGQGVGEKLFF. In DNA form, the CDR3 reads TGCGCCAGCAGCTGGGGACAGGGGGTCGGTGAAAAACTGTTTTTT.